This T cell receptor beta chain appears in the sequencing data of a study of OX40 agonist ivuxolimab in advanced cancers. Using immunoSEQ multiplex PCR, the repertoire was profiled, and TCRdb retains in-frame clones only, with some absent. This sample has 65,000 to 95,000 clones, with more than 70% found just once. V was shortened by 5 bases and J by 4 bases, with 13 bases between the two germline ends. This CDR3 has 14 residues. Looked up from germline, CDR1 is LNHDA and CDR2 is SQIVND (reference sequence). The source is an adult with an advanced solid tumor such as melanoma, head and neck, liver or kidney cancer. The chain recombines TRBV19 with TRBJ2-3; D unresolved. This sample comprised CD4+ or CD8+ T cells sorted from blood, obtained in a trial of the OX40 agonist ivuxolimab. The DNA for the CDR3 is TGTGCCAGTAGTCGGACCAAGCCGGCAGATACGCAGTATTTT. Translation gives CASSRTKPADTQYF.